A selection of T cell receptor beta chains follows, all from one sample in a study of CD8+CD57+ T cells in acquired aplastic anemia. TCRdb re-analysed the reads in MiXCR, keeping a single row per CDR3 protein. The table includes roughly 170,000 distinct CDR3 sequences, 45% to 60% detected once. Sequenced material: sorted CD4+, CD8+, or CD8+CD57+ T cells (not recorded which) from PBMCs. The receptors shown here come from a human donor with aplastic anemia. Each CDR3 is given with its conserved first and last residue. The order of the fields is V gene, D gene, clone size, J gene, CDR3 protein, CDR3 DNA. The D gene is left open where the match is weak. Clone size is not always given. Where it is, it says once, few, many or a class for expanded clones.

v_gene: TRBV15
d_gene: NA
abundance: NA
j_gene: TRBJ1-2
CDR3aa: CATSRGLSLNYGYTF
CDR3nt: TGTGCCACCAGCAGAGGACTGAGCCTTAACTATGGCTACACCTTC

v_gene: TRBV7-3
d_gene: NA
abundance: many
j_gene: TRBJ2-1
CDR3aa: CASSATSNNEQFF
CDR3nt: TGTGCCAGCAGCGCCACTAGTAACAATGAGCAGTTCTTC

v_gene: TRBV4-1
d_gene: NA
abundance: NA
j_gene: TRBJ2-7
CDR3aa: CASSQGLFSYEQYF
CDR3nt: TGCGCCAGCAGCCAAGGCCTCTTCTCCTACGAGCAGTACTTC

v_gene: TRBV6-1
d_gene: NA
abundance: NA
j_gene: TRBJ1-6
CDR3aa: CASRPDQGLNSPLHF
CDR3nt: TGTGCCAGCAGACCTGACCAGGGACTTAATTCACCCCTCCACTTT

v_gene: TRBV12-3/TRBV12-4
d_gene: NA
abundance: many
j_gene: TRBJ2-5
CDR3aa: CASKQGKSETQYF
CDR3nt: TGTGCCAGCAAACAGGGAAAAAGCGAGACCCAGTACTTC

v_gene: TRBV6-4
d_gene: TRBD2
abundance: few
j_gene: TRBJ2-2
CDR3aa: CASSGTSGNTGELFF
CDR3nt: TGTGCCAGCAGTGGGACTAGCGGGAACACCGGGGAGCTGTTTTTT

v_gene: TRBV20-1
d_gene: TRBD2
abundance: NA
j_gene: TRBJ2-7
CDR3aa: CSAADSGRSAYEQYF
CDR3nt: TGCAGTGCTGCTGACAGCGGGAGGTCAGCCTACGAGCAGTACTTC

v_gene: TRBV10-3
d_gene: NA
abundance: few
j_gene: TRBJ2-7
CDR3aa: CAISFGGTYEQYF
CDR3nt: TGTGCCATCAGCTTTGGCGGAACCTACGAGCAGTACTTC

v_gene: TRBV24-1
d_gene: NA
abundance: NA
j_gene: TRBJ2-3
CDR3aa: CATSDSYNEQYF
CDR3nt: TGTGCCACCAGTGACAGTTACAATGAGCAGTATTTT

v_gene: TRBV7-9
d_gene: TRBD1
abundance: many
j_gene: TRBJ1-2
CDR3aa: CASSSNRGLSGNYGYTF
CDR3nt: TGTGCCAGCAGCTCCAACAGGGGGCTGAGTGGTAACTATGGCTACACCTTC

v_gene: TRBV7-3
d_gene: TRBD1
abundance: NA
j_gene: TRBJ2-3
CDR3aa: CASSLDRVTDTQYF
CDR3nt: TGTGCCAGCAGCTTGGACAGGGTCACAGATACGCAGTATTTT

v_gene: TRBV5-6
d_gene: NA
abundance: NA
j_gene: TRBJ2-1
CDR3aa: CASSPGTPLWEQFF
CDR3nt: TGTGCCAGCAGCCCCGGGACTCCTCTTTGGGAGCAGTTCTTC

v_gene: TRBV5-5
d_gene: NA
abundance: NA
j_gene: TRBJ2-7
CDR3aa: CASSPPRGAFDEQYF
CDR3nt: TGTGCCAGCAGCCCGCCCCGAGGGGCGTTCGACGAGCAGTACTTC

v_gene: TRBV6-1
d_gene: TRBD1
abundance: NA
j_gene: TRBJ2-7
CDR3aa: CASSEQPGQGTEQYF
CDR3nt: TGTGCCAGCAGTGAACAGCCGGGACAGGGTACCGAGCAGTACTTC

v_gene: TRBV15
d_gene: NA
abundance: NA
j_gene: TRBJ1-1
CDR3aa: CATSRERGGLGTEAFF
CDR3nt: TGTGCCACCAGCAGAGAGCGAGGGGGGTTAGGCACTGAAGCTTTCTTT

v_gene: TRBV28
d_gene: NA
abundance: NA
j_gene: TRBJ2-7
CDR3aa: CASSLVGPRVTSEQYF
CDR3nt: TGTGCCAGCAGTTTAGTAGGTCCCCGGGTGACTTCCGAGCAGTACTTC

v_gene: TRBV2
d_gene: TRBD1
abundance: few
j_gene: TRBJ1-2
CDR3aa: CASSGTALGYGYTF
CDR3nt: TGTGCCAGCAGCGGGACAGCCTTAGGCTATGGCTACACCTTC

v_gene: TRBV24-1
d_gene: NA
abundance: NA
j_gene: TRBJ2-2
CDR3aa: CATSDNSKRRAGELFF
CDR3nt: TGTGCCACCAGTGATAATTCCAAACGCCGGGCCGGGGAGCTGTTTTTT

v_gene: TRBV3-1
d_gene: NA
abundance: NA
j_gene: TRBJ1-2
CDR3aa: CASSRRRWGRYGYTF
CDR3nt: TGTGCCAGCAGCCGTCGAAGGTGGGGACGCTATGGCTACACCTTC

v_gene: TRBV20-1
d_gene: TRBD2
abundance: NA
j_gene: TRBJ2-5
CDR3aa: CSARASGRAETQYF
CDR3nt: TGCAGTGCTAGAGCTAGCGGGAGGGCGGAGACCCAGTACTTC

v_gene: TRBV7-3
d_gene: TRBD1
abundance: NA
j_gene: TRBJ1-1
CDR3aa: CASKDRDGTEAFF
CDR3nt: TGTGCCAGCAAAGACAGGGATGGCACTGAAGCTTTCTTT

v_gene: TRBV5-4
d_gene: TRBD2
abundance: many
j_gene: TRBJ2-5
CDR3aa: CASSSRGIQETQYF
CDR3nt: TGTGCCAGCTCTTCGCGGGGGATTCAAGAGACCCAGTACTTC

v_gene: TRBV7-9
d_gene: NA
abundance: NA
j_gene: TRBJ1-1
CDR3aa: CATFWGGEAFF
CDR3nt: TGTGCCACCTTCTGGGGCGGTGAAGCTTTCTTT

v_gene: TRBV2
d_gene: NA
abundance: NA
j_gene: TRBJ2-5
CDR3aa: CASSPTRQTQETQYF
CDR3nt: TGTGCCAGCAGTCCGACTCGACAGACTCAAGAGACCCAGTACTTC

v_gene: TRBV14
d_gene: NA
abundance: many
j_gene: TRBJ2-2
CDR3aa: CASSQDRATGELFF
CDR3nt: TGTGCCAGCAGCCAAGACAGGGCCACCGGGGAGCTGTTTTTT

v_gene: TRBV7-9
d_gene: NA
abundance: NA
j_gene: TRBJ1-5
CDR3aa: CASRGTRLGNQPQHF
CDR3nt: TGTGCCAGCAGAGGGACAAGGCTCGGCAATCAGCCCCAGCATTTT

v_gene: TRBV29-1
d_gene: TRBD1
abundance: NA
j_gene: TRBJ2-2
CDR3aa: CSVADRGHGELFF
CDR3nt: TGCAGCGTGGCTGACAGGGGGCACGGGGAGCTGTTTTTT

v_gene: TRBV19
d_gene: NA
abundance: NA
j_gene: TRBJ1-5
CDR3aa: CASSISVLGNQPQHF
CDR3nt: TGTGCCAGTAGTATATCGGTTTTAGGCAATCAGCCCCAGCATTTT

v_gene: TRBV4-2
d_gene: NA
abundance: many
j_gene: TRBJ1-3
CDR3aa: CASSQESRISGNTIYF
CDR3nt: TGTGCCAGCAGCCAAGAATCCAGGATCTCTGGAAACACCATATATTTT

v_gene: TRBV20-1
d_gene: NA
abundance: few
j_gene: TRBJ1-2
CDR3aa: CSAYGYGYTF
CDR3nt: TGCAGTGCTTACGGGTATGGCTACACCTTC

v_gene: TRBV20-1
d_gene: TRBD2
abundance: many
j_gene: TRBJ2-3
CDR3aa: CSASPSGGDTQYF
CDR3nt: TGCAGTGCTAGCCCTAGCGGGGGAGATACGCAGTATTTT

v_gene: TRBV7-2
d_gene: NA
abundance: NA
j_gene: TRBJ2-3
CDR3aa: CASSLVGTPQYF
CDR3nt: TGTGCCAGCAGCTTAGTAGGGACTCCCCAGTATTTT

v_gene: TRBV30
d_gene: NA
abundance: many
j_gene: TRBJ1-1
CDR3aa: CAWSRESSAFF
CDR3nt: TGTGCCTGGAGTCGGGAGAGTTCGGCTTTCTTT

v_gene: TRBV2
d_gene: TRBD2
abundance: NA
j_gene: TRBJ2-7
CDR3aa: CASSLGLAVTYEQYF
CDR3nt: TGTGCCAGCAGCTTGGGACTAGCGGTGACCTACGAGCAGTACTTC

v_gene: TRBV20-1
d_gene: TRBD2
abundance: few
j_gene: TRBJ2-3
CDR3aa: CSAERGGVDTQYF
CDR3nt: TGCAGTGCCGAGCGGGGGGGCGTAGATACGCAGTATTTT

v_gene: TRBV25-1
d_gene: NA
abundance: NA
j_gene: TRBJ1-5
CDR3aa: CASSEYSGQPQHF
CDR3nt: TGTGCCAGCAGTGAATATAGCGGTCAGCCCCAGCATTTT

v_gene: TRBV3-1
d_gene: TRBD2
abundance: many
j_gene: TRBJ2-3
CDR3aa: CASSLQTSGGASSTDTQYF
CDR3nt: TGTGCCAGCAGCCTCCAGACTAGCGGGGGGGCGAGTAGCACAGATACGCAGTATTTT

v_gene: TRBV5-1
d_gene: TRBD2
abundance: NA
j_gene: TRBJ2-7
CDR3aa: CASARLAGGRGGEQYF
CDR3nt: TGCGCCAGCGCCCGGCTAGCGGGAGGCCGAGGCGGGGAGCAGTACTTC

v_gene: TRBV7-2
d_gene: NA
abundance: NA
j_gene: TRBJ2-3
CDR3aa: CASSPSYADTQYF
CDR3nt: TGTGCCAGCAGCCCGAGTTACGCGGATACGCAGTATTTT

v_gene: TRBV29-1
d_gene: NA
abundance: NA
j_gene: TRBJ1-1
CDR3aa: CSVDVAFF
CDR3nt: TGCAGCGTTGATGTGGCTTTCTTT

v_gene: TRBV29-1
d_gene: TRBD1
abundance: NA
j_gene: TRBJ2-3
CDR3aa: CSASTGLGTDTQYF
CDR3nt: TGCAGCGCCTCGACAGGGCTGGGCACAGATACGCAGTATTTT

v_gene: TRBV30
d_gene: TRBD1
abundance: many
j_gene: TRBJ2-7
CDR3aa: CALLQGSTYEQYF
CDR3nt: TGTGCCTTGCTACAGGGGTCCACCTACGAGCAGTACTTC

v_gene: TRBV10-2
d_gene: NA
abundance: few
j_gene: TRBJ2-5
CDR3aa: CAIGLETQYF
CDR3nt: TGTGCCATCGGCCTGGAGACCCAGTACTTC

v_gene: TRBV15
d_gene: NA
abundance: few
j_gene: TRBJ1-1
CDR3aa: CATSTGLQNTEAFF
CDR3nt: TGTGCCACCAGCACCGGTTTACAGAACACTGAAGCTTTCTTT

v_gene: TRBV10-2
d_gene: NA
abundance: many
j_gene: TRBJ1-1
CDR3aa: CASSESRTEEAFF
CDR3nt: TGCGCCAGCAGTGAGTCGAGGACAGAAGAAGCTTTCTTT

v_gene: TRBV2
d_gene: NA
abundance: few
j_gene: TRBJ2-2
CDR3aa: CASRSTGELFF
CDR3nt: TGTGCCAGCCGAAGCACCGGGGAGCTGTTTTTT

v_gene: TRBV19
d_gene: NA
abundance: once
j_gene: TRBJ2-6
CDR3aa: CASVSTGSSGANVLTF
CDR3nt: TGTGCCAGTGTCTCAACAGGGAGCTCTGGGGCCAACGTCCTGACTTTC

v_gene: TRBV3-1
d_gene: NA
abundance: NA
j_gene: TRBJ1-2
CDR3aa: CASSQKGGGRGYTF
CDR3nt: TGTGCCAGCAGCCAAAAGGGGGGGGGCCGGGGCTACACCTTC

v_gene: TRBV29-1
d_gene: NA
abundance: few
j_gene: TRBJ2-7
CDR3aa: CSVEVRDYEQYF
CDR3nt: TGCAGCGTTGAAGTGCGAGACTACGAGCAGTACTTC

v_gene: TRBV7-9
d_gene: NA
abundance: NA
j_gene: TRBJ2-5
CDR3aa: CASGLLRGLETQYF
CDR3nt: TGTGCCAGCGGCTTACTTCGGGGACTAGAGACCCAGTACTTC

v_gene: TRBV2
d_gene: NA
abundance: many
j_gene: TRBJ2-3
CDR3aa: CASKAIGATTDTQYF
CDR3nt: TGTGCCAGCAAGGCGATCGGCGCAACCACAGATACGCAGTATTTT

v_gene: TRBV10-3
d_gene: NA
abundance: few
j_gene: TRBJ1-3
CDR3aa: CAISADGNTIYF
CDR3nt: TGTGCCATCAGTGCAGATGGAAACACCATATATTTT

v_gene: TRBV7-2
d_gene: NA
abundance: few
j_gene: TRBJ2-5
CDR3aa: CASSLQQETQYF
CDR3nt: TGTGCCAGCAGCTTACAGCAAGAGACCCAGTACTTC

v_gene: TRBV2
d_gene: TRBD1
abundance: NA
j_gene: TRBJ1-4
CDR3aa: CASTRDRSNEKLFF
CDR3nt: TGTGCCAGCACAAGGGACAGATCTAATGAAAAACTGTTTTTT

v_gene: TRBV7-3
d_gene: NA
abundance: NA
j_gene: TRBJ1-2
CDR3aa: CASSRQLRYGYTF
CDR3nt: TGTGCCAGCAGCCGACAGTTGCGCTATGGCTACACCTTC

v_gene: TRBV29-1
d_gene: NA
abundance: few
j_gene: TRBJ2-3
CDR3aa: CSGGAQYF
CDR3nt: TGCAGCGGGGGGGCGCAGTATTTT

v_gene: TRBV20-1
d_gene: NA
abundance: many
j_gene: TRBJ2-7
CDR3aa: CSANPLGYEQYF
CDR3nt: TGCAGTGCTAATCCGCTGGGGTACGAGCAGTACTTC

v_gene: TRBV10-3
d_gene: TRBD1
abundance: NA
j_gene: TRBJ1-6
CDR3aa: CATSEGTGAPLHF
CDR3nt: TGTGCCACCAGTGAGGGGACAGGTGCACCCCTCCACTTT